This T cell receptor beta chain was retrieved from a study of blood T cell repertoires in COVID-19. At the level of the study: COVID-19 samples collected from the United States, Italy and Spain covered acute and convalescent phases. The cDNA or gDNA used as material had been derived from T cells, B-cell-depleted T cells, or PBMCs.

V lost 4 bases to trimming and J lost 2 bases; unmatched junction nucleotides: 6. Germline values: CDR1 SGDLS, CDR2 YYNGEE. CDR3 length: 15 amino acids. In the original processing: Amplification of reference gene primers was used by the study to estimate nucleated cell counts. Some clones are missing from TCRdb's copy, which holds only in-frame ones; the method was immunoSEQ multiplex PCR. Clonal size and the V and J genes are those of that table, whereas D and trimming came from the DNA. The repertoire holds some 95,000 clones, with 70% to 90% as singletons. The origin of this receptor is a man aged 65 to 79 with acute or convalescent COVID-19. The chain recombines TRBV9 with TRBJ2-7, with TRBD1 matching 10 bases. The sample was peripheral blood. In DNA form, the CDR3 reads TGTGCCAGCAGCTTGGGGACAGGGGTAACCTACGAGCAGTACTTC. Amino acid sequence: CASSLGTGVTYEQYF.